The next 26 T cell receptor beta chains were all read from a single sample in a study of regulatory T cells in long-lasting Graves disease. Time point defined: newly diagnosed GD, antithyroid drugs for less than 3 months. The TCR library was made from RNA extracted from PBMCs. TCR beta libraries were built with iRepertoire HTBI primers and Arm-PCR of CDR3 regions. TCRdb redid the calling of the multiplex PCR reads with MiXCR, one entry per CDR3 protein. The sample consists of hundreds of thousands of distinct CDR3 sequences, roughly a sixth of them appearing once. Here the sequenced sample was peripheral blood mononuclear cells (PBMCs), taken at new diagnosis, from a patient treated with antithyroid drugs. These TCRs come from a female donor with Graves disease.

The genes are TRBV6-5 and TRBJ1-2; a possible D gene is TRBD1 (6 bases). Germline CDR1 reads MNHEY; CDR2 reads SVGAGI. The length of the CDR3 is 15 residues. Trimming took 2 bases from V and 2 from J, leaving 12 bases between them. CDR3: CASSYGRGGNYGYTF. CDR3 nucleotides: TGTGCCAGCAGTTACGGCAGAGGGGGGAACTATGGCTACACCTTC.

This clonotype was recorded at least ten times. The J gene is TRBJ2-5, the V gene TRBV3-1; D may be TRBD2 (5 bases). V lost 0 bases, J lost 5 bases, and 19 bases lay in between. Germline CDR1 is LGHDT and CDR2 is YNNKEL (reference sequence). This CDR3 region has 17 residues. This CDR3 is CASSQEDRGRWRETQYF. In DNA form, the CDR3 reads TGTGCCAGCAGCCAAGAAGATCGGGGTCGATGGAGGGAGACCCAGTACTTC.

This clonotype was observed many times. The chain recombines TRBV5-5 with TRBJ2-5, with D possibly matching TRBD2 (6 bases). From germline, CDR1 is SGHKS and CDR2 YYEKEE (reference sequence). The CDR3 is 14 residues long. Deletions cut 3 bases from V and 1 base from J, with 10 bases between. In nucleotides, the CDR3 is TGTGCCAGCAGCTGGAGGGCCTCCCAAGAGACCCAGTACTTC. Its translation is CASSWRASQETQYF.

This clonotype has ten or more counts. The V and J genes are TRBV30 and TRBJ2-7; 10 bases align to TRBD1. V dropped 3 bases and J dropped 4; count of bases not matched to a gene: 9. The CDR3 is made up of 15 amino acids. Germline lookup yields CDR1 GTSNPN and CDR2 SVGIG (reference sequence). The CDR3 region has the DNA TGTGCCTGGAGAGTCCGGGACAGGGGATTGTACGAGCAGTACTTC. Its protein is CAWRVRDRGLYEQYF.

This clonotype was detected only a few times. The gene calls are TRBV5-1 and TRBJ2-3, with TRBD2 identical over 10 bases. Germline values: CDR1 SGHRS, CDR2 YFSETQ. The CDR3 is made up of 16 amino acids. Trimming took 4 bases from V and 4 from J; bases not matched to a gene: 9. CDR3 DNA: TGCGCCAGCAGCCCGATTTTAGCGGGAGGACCAGATACGCAGTATTTT. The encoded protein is CASSPILAGGPDTQYF.

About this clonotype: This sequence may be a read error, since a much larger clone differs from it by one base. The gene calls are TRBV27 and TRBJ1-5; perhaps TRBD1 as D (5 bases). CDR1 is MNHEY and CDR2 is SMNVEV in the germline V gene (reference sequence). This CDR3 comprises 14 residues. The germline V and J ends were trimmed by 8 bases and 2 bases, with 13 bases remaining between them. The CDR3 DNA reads TGTGCCAGCTGTCCGCGACAGCGCAATCAGCCCCAGCATTTT. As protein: CASCPRQRNQPQHF.

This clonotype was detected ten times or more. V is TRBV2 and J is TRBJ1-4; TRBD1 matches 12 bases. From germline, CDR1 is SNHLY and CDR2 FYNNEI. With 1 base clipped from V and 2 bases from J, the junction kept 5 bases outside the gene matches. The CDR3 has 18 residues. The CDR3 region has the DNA TGTGCCAGCAGTGAAGGATTGGGACAGGGGGCGACTAATGAAAAACTGTTTTTT. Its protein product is CASSEGLGQGATNEKLFF.

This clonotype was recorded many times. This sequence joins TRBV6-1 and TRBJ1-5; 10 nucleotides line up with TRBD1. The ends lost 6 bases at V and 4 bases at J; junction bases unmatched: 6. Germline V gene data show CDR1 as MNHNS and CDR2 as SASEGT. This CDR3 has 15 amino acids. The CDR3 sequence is CASSRTGGNNQPQHF. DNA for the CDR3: TGTGCCAGCAGCCGGACAGGGGGGAATAATCAGCCCCAGCATTTT.

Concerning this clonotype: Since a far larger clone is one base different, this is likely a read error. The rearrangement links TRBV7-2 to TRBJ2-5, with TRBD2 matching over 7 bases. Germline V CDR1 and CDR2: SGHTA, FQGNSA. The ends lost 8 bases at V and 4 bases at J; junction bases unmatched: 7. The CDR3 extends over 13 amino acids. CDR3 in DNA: TGTGCCAGCGGCCCCTTAGCGGGAGAGACCCAGTACTTC. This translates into CASGPLAGETQYF.

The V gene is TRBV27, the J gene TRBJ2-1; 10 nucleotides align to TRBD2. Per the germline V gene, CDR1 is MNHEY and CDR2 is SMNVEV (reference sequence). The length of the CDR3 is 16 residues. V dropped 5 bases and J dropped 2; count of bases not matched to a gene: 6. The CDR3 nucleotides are TGTGCCAGCAGTGGGCTAGCGGGGGTCCCCTACAATGAGCAGTTCTTC. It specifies CASSGLAGVPYNEQFF.

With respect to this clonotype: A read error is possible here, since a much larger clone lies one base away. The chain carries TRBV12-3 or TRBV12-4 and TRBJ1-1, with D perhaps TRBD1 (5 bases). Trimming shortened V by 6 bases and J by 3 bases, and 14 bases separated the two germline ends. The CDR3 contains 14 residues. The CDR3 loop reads CASSPRAGDTEAFF. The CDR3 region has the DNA TGTGCCAGCAGCCCCAGGGCGGGGGACACTGAAGCTTTCTTT.

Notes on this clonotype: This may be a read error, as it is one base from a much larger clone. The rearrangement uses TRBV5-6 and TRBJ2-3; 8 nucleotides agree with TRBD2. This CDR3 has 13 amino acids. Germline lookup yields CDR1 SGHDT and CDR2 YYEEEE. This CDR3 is CASSLVSGDEQCF. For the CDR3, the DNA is TGTGCCAGCAGCTTGGTTAGCGGGGACGAGCAGTGCTTC.

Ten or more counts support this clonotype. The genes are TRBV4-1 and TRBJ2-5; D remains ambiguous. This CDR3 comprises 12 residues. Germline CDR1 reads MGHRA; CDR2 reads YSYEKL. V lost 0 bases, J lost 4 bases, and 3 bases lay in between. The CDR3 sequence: CASSQDRETQYF. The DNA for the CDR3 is TGCGCCAGCAGCCAAGATAGAGAGACCCAGTACTTC.

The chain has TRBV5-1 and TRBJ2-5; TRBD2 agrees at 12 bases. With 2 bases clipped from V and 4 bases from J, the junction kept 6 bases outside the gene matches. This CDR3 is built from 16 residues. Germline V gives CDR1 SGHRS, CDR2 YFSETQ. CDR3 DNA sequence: TGCGCCAGCAGCTTTAGTCTAGCGGGAGGGCTAGAGACCCAGTACTTC. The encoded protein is CASSFSLAGGLETQYF.

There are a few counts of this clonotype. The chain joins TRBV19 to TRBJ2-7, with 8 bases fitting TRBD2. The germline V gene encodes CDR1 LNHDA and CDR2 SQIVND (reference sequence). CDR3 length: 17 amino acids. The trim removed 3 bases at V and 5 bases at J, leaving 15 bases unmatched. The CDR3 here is CASSIRVVAGPEDEQYF. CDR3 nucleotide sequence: TGTGCCAGTAGTATCAGAGTGGTAGCGGGGCCGGAGGACGAGCAGTACTTC. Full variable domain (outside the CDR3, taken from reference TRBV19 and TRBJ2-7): DGGITQSPKYLFRKEGQNVTLSCEQNLNHDAMYWYRQDPGQGLRLIYYSQIVNDFQKGDIAEGYSVSREKKESFPLTVTSAQKNPTAFYLCASSIRVVAGPEDEQYFGPGTRLTVT.

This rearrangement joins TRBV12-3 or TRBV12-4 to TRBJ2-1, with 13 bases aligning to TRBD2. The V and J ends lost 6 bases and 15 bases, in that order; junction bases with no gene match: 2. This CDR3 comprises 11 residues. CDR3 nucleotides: TGTGCCAGCAGACTAGCGGGGGGGACGTTCTTC. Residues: CASRLAGGTFF.

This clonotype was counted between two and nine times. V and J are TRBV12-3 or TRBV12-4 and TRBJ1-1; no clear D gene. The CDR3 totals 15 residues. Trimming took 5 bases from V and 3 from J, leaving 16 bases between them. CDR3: CASSATLASDTEAFF. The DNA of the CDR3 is TGTGCCAGCAGTGCAACCCTTGCTTCGGACACTGAAGCTTTCTTT.

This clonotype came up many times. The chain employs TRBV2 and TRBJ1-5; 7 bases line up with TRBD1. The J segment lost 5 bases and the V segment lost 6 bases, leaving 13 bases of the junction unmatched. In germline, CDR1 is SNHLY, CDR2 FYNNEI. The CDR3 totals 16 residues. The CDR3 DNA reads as TGTGCCAGCAGCGCCCAAGGGGGACAGATCGATCAGCCCCAGCATTTT. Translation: CASSAQGGQIDQPQHF.

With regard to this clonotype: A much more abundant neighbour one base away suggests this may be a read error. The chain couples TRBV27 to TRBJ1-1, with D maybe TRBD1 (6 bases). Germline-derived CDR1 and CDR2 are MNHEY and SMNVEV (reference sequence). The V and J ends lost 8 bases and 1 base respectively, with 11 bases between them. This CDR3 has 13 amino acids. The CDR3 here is CASGDRTNTEAFF. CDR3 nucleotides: TGTGCCAGCGGTGACAGGACGAACACTGAAGCTTTCTTT.

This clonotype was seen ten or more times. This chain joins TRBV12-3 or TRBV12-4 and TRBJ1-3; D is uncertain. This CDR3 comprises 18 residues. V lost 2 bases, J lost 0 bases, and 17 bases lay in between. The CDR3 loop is CASSLYPAIVNSGNTIYF. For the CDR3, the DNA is TGTGCCAGCAGTTTATACCCTGCGATAGTTAACTCTGGAAACACCATATATTTT.

The DNA of the CDR3 is TGTGCCAGCAGGTTTCGGGAATTACAACGACAAGAGACCCAGTACTTC. Translating it yields CASRFRELQRQETQYF. The rearrangement uses TRBV2 and TRBJ2-5; a possible D gene is TRBD2 (5 bases). Trimming pared 6 bases from V and 2 bases from J, leaving 19 bases between. Germline CDR1 and CDR2: SNHLY and FYNNEI. The CDR3 has 16 residues.

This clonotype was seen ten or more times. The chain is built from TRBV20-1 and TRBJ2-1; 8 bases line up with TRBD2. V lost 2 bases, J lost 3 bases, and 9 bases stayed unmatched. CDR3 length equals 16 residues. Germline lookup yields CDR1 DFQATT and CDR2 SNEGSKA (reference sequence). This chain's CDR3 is CSARSQRESGYNEQFF. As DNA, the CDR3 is TGCAGTGCTAGATCTCAGCGGGAGTCTGGCTACAATGAGCAGTTCTTC.

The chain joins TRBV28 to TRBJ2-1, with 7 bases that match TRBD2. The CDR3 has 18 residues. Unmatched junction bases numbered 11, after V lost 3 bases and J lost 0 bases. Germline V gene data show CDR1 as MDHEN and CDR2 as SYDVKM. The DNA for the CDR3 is TGTGCCAGCAGTTTTGGGCTAGCGGACCGAAGCTCCTACAATGAGCAGTTCTTC. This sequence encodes CASSFGLADRSSYNEQFF.

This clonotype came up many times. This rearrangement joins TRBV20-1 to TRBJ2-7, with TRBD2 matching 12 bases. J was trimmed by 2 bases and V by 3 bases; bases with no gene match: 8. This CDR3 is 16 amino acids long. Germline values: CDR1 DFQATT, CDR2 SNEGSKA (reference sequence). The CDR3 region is CSAREWTSGTAYEQYF. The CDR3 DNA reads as TGCAGTGCTAGGGAGTGGACTAGCGGGACCGCCTACGAGCAGTACTTC.

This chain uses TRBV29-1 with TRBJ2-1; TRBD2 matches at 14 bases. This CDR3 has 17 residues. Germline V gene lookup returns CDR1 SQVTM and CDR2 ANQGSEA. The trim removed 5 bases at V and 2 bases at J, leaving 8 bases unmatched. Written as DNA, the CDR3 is TGCAGCGTTCGGGGGACTAGCGGGAGTGAGGCCTACAATGAGCAGTTCTTC. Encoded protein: CSVRGTSGSEAYNEQFF.

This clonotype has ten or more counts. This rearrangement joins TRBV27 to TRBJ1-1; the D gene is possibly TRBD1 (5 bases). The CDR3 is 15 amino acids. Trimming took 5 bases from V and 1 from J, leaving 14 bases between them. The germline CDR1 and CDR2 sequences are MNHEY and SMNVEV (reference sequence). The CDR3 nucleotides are TGTGCCAGCAGTCTCTCAGGGTCATGGAACACTGAAGCTTTCTTT. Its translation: CASSLSGSWNTEAFF.